The 31 T cell receptor beta chains given below trace back to one sample, sequenced in a study of human T cells and chemical hapten exposure. TCRdb analysed the RACE reads with MiXCR anew, one entry per CDR3 protein. The data show approximately 160,000 distinct CDR3 sequences, with about 27% seen just once and 2.1% held by the top ten. Specified time point: patch test 3, about 24 weeks after DPC sensitization. Treatment noted: therapeutic diphenylcyclopropenone sensitization with weekly scalp DPC. The specimen comprised whole blood, sampled in connection with sensitization to the hapten diphenylcyclopropenone (DPC). The receptors stem from a woman in her late teens or twenties with alopecia areata. Some clones in this sample may be carry-over from other donors' samples.

Ten or more counts support this clonotype. This sequence joins TRBV20-1 and TRBJ2-7, with D possibly TRBD2 on 5 matching bases. The CDR3 loop spans 13 amino acids. Germline V gene data show CDR1 as DFQATT and CDR2 as SNEGSKA (reference sequence). Trimming pared 6 bases from V and 6 bases from J, leaving 18 bases between. The CDR3 DNA sequence: TGCAGTGCAAGGGTGATAGCTAGCTTCGAGCAGTACTTC. It encodes CSARVIASFEQYF.

V gene TRBV2 combines with J gene TRBJ2-4; no clear D. Germline-derived CDR1 and CDR2 are SNHLY and FYNNEI. The CDR3 covers 12 residues. Trimming cost V 6 bases and J 8 bases, with 11 bases left between them. DNA of the CDR3: TGTGCCAGCAGGAAGAGTTGGGACATTCAGTACTTC. Protein product: CASRKSWDIQYF.

V gene TRBV5-1 combines with J gene TRBJ2-7, with D tentatively TRBD1 or TRBD2 (5 bases each). Trimming stripped 1 base from V and 7 bases from J, with 15 bases between. There are 14 residues in the CDR3. Germline CDR1 is SGHRS and CDR2 is YFSETQ. CDR3: CASSLTRGKGEQYF. The CDR3 DNA is TGCGCCAGCAGCTTGACGAGGGGTAAAGGGGAGCAGTACTTC. The variable domain in full, with the rest retrieved from reference TRBV5-1 and TRBJ2-7, is KAGVTQTPRYLIKTRGQQVTLSCSPISGHRSVSWYQQTPGQGLQFLFEYFSETQRNKGNFPGRFSGRQFSNSRSEMNVSTLELGDSALYLCASSLTRGKGEQYFGPGTRLTVT.

A note on this clonotype: Because the CDR3 is missing its conserved closing phenylalanine or tryptophan, this is likely a read error. In DNA form, the CDR3 reads TGTGCCAGCAGTTACTCTATGCAGGCCTACGAGCAGTACTCC. The encoded protein is CASSYSMQAYEQYS. V gene TRBV6-2 or TRBV6-3 combines with J gene TRBJ2-7; D uncertain. V was shortened by 0 bases and J by 2 bases, with 8 bases between the two germline ends. The CDR3 extends over 14 amino acids. CDR1 is MNHEY and CDR2 is SVGEGT in the germline V gene.

This clonotype was observed a few times. The genes are TRBV29-1 and TRBJ2-1, with a weak D call TRBD2 (5 bases). Deletions cut 7 bases from V and 10 bases from J, with 14 bases between. The CDR3 totals 11 residues. Germline assignment: CDR1 SQVTM and CDR2 ANQGSEA. The CDR3 region is CSAGREQEQFF. The CDR3 bases are TGCAGCGCCGGTAGGGAGCAGGAGCAGTTCTTC.

This clonotype was detected only once. The V gene is TRBV14, the J gene TRBJ2-1; 11 bases map to TRBD2. The CDR3 runs 15 residues. Unmatched junction bases numbered 7, after V lost 6 bases and J lost 6 bases. Germline loops: CDR1 SGHDN, CDR2 FVKESK. CDR3 nucleotide sequence: TGTGCCAGCAGTGTCACTAGCGGGAGATTCAATGAGCAGTTCTTC. It translates to CASSVTSGRFNEQFF.

The chain joins TRBV7-9 to TRBJ1-5; a weak D match, TRBD1 (5 bases). Looked up from germline, CDR1 is SEHNR and CDR2 is FQNEAQ (reference sequence). There are 12 residues in the CDR3. Trimming cost V 5 bases and J 5 bases, with 7 bases left between them. CDR3 in DNA: TGTGCCAGCAGCATGGGGGATCAGCCCCAGCATTTT. Its translation: CASSMGDQPQHF.

The V and J genes are TRBV20-1 and TRBJ2-5, with unresolved D. CDR1 and CDR2 (germline): DFQATT, SNEGSKA (reference sequence). The V and J ends lost 5 bases and 3 bases respectively, with 19 bases between them. This CDR3 comprises 15 residues. This chain's CDR3 is CSARKLAVGKETQYF. CDR3 coding DNA: TGCAGTGCTCGCAAACTCGCTGTAGGCAAAGAGACCCAGTACTTC.

This clonotype has just a few counts. A junction boundary mismatches the germline segment, possibly from a read error. The J gene is TRBJ1-1, the V gene TRBV27; possible D gene TRBD1, 6 bases. The germline gives CDR1 MNHEY, CDR2 SMNVEV (reference sequence). The CDR3 extends over 14 amino acids. Here the CDR3 reads CASSGNPFASTGYF. Written as DNA, the CDR3 is TGTGCCAGCAGCGGTAACCCATTCGCGTCGACAGGATATTTT.

This clonotype was seen only once. CDR3 sequence: CASRRAQTGHNEQFF. The CDR3 region has the DNA TGTGCCAGCAGGCGGGCCCAAACAGGGCACAATGAGCAGTTCTTC. The chain recombines TRBV6-2 or TRBV6-3 with TRBJ2-1; maybe TRBD1 (6 bases). The CDR3 totals 15 residues. The V and J ends lost 6 bases and 5 bases respectively, with 17 bases between them. The germline V gene encodes CDR1 MNHEY and CDR2 SVGEGT.

In its sample, this clonotype was seen a few times. The CDR3 DNA follows: TGTGCCAGCAGCCAAGATAACGCAGGCGCCTACGAGCAGTACTTC. Encoded protein: CASSQDNAGAYEQYF. The chain joins TRBV4-2 to TRBJ2-7; D is unresolved. Germline assignment: CDR1 LGHNA and CDR2 YNFKEQ. Trimming left V 0 bases short and J 2 bases short, with 11 bases between. CDR3 length: 15 residues.

The chain carries TRBV4-3 and TRBJ2-2; possible D gene TRBD2, 5 bases. The CDR3 length is 14 residues. V shed 2 bases and J shed 7 bases, with 11 bases lying between them. Germline assignment: CDR1 LGHNA and CDR2 YSLEER. The CDR3 DNA reads TGCGCCAGCAGCCAAAACCGGGCGGGCGGGGAGCTGTTTTTT. As protein: CASSQNRAGGELFF.

This clonotype was counted between two and nine times. J is TRBJ2-1 and V is TRBV20-1; 8 bases line up with TRBD2. CDR1 and CDR2 (germline): DFQATT, SNEGSKA (reference sequence). The CDR3 covers 15 residues. Trimming took 6 bases from V and 3 from J; bases not matched to a gene: 10. The CDR3 region has the DNA TGCAGTGCGCGCAGAGCGGGAGAGGACTACAATGAGCAGTTCTTC. This codes for CSARRAGEDYNEQFF.

This clonotype came up a few times. The chain's CDR3 is CASSDVAGGLSYEQYF. The DNA for the CDR3 is TGTGCCAGCAGCGACGTAGCGGGAGGGCTCTCCTACGAGCAGTACTTC. This chain links TRBV4-2 with TRBJ2-7; 11 bases agree with TRBD2. Trimming took 5 bases from V and 0 from J; bases not matched to a gene: 6. The CDR3 runs to 16 residues. Germline loops: CDR1 LGHNA, CDR2 YNFKEQ.

The chain has TRBV29-1 and TRBJ1-1, with a possible D match to TRBD1 (5 bases). Germline V gives CDR1 SQVTM, CDR2 ANQGSEA. CDR3 length: 16 residues. V lost 4 bases and J 4 bases, leaving 22 bases between the germline ends. The CDR3: CSVVDGRGRYSTEAFF. The CDR3, as DNA: TGCAGCGTTGTCGACGGGCGGGGCCGGTATAGCACTGAAGCTTTCTTT.

V gene TRBV10-3 combines with J gene TRBJ2-3; D is perhaps TRBD1 or TRBD2 (5 bases each). Trimming pared 10 bases from V and 5 bases from J, leaving 10 bases between. Germline assignment: CDR1 ENHRY and CDR2 SYGVKD. There are 11 residues in the CDR3. The CDR3 loop is CATGTGDTQYF. The DNA for the CDR3 is TGTGCCACAGGGACGGGAGATACGCAGTATTTT.

This chain joins TRBV6-1 and TRBJ1-5; 8 bases line up with TRBD1. CDR1 is MNHNS, CDR2 SASEGT, per germline. V shed 1 base and J 2 bases; nucleotides not matched to a gene: 7. This CDR3 comprises 17 residues. The CDR3 loop reads CASSEEQGAGGNQPQHF. CDR3 nucleotides: TGTGCCAGCAGTGAAGAGCAGGGGGCAGGAGGCAATCAGCCCCAGCATTTT.

This clonotype has ten or more counts. The chain recombines TRBV10-2 with TRBJ1-1; D is undetermined. Germline loops: CDR1 WSHSY, CDR2 SAAADI. This CDR3 region has 15 residues. V dropped 0 bases and J dropped 0 bases, with 8 bases sitting between them. Here the CDR3 reads CASSESARLNTEAFF. CDR3 sequence (DNA): TGCGCCAGCAGTGAGTCTGCCAGATTGAACACTGAAGCTTTCTTT.

The genes are TRBV29-1 and TRBJ2-7, with D possibly called TRBD1 or TRBD2 (6 bases each). Per germline, CDR1 SQVTM and CDR2 ANQGSEA. This CDR3 has 14 residues. Between the trimmed V and J ends, which lost 1 base and 3 bases, there was a span of 13 bases. CDR3 in amino acids: CSVEGSGDFYEQYF. The CDR3 bases are TGCAGCGTTGAAGGGTCAGGGGACTTCTACGAGCAGTACTTC.

V and J are TRBV20-1 and TRBJ1-4; 7 bases agree with TRBD1. The length of the CDR3 is 14 residues. The trim removed 0 bases at V and 7 bases at J, leaving 5 bases unmatched. From germline, CDR1 is DFQATT and CDR2 SNEGSKA (reference sequence). The CDR3 region is CSARDMAGGEKLFF. The DNA for the CDR3 is TGCAGTGCTAGAGATATGGCAGGGGGTGAAAAACTGTTTTTT.

The chain links TRBV20-1 to TRBJ1-5, with 7 bases matching TRBD1. After removal of 0 bases from V and 4 bases from J, the junction contained 9 bases not matched to a gene. The CDR3 extends over 16 amino acids. Germline CDR1 and CDR2: DFQATT and SNEGSKA (reference sequence). CDR3 DNA: TGCAGTGCTAGAGAGGGGGGCAGGGGGGTGAATCAGCCCCAGCATTTT. Translated, it gives CSAREGGRGVNQPQHF.

The J gene is TRBJ2-1, the V gene TRBV4-3; the match to TRBD2 covers 7 bases. Germline CDR1 is LGHNA and CDR2 is YSLEER. The CDR3 totals 17 residues. V was clipped by 1 base and J by 3 bases; unmatched bases: 9. CDR3 amino acids: CASSQGGFAGVYNEQFF. The CDR3 nucleotides are TGCGCCAGCAGCCAAGGGGGTTTCGCGGGAGTCTACAATGAGCAGTTCTTC.

The chain employs TRBV7-2 and TRBJ2-3; the match to TRBD2 covers 11 bases. Trimming removed 5 bases from V and 1 base from J; junction bases left unmatched: 11. The CDR3 runs 18 residues. Germline loops: CDR1 SGHTA, CDR2 FQGNSA. The CDR3 loop reads CASSRRHGGLAGTDTQYF. In DNA form, the CDR3 reads TGTGCCAGCAGCCGTCGCCACGGGGGACTAGCGGGCACAGATACGCAGTATTTT.

This clonotype has more than one count but fewer than ten. The chain is built from TRBV5-1 and TRBJ2-7; D unresolved. This CDR3 comprises 12 residues. V was clipped by 3 bases and J by 3 bases, with 7 bases between them. Germline CDR1 is SGHRS and CDR2 is YFSETQ. In DNA, the CDR3 is TGCGCCAGCAGCTCCCTCCTCTACGAGCAGTACTTC. Its protein product is CASSSLLYEQYF.

This clonotype was counted a single time. The chain's CDR3 is CATSDSSRQGAITEAFF. For the CDR3, the DNA is TGTGCCACCAGTGATTCTTCTCGGCAGGGGGCGATCACTGAAGCTTTCTTT. The V call is TRBV24-1, the J call TRBJ1-1, with 8 bases fitting TRBD1. The trim removed 2 bases at V and 4 bases at J, leaving 11 bases unmatched. The CDR3 is 17 residues long. Germline CDR1 KGHDR, CDR2 SFDVKD.

This clonotype was recorded a few times. The chain links TRBV12-3 or TRBV12-4 to TRBJ2-1; 9 positions match TRBD2. The CDR3 contains 13 residues. V lost 6 bases, J lost 9 bases, and 6 bases stayed unmatched. In DNA form, the CDR3 reads TGTGCCAGCAGCTCCTGGCGGGAGGGTGAGCAGTTCTTC. As protein: CASSSWREGEQFF.

The chain couples TRBV4-2 to TRBJ1-5; D is undetermined. Looked up from germline, CDR1 is LGHNA and CDR2 is YNFKEQ. V gave up 0 bases and J gave up 2 bases, with 11 bases separating them. The CDR3 has 16 amino acids. The DNA of the CDR3 is TGTGCCAGCAGCCAAGAGATAGGGTCGGGCAATCAGCCCCAGCATTTT. Encoded protein: CASSQEIGSGNQPQHF.

V is TRBV7-8 and J is TRBJ2-2; TRBD1 might be the D (6 bases). CDR3 size: 16 residues. From germline, CDR1 is SGHVS and CDR2 FQNEAQ. Trimming took 5 bases from V and 4 from J, leaving 17 bases between them. CDR3 in amino acids: CASSADSKGSTGELFF. Here the CDR3 DNA reads TGTGCCAGCAGCGCGGACAGTAAGGGGAGCACCGGGGAGCTGTTTTTT.

This sequence joins TRBV12-3 or TRBV12-4 and TRBJ1-2; 8 bases are a match to TRBD1. The length of the CDR3 is 16 residues. J gave up 1 base and V 2 bases, and 6 bases lay outside the gene matches. The CDR3 bases are TGTGCCAGCAGTTTATCCGGGACAGGCTTTAACTATGGCTACACCTTC. Translating gives CASSLSGTGFNYGYTF.

This clonotype was seen more than once but under ten times. V gene TRBV12-3 or TRBV12-4 combines with J gene TRBJ1-2; no clear D. V dropped 3 bases and J dropped 2 bases, with 10 bases sitting between them. The CDR3 covers 14 residues. The CDR3 nucleotides are TGTGCCAGCAGTTTGGGCACTTTAAACTATGGCTACACCTTC. Its translation: CASSLGTLNYGYTF.

This sequence joins TRBV29-1 and TRBJ1-5; TRBD1 agrees at 7 bases. Trimming took 4 bases from V and 4 from J; bases not matched to a gene: 4. The CDR3 length is 13 residues. Germline-derived CDR1 and CDR2 are SQVTM and ANQGSEA. CDR3 sequence reads: CSVATGLNQPQHF. The CDR3 DNA follows: TGCAGCGTTGCGACAGGGTTGAATCAGCCCCAGCATTTT.